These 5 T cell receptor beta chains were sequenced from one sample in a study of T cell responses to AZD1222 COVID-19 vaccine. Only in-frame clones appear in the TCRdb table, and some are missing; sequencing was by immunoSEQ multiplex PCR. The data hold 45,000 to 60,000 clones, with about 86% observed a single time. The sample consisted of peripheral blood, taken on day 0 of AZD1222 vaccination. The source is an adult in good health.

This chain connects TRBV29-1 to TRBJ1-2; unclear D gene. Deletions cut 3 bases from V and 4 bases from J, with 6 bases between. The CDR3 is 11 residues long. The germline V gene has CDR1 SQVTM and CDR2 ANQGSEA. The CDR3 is CSVDSGYGYTF. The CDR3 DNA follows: TGCAGCGTTGATTCCGGCTATGGCTACACCTTC. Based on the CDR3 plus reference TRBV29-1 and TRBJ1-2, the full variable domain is SAVISQKPSRDICQRGTSLTIQCQVDSQVTMMFWYRQQPGQSLTLIATANQGSEATYESGFVIDKFPISRPNLTFSTLTVSNMSPEDSSIYLCSVDSGYGYTFGSGTRLTVV.

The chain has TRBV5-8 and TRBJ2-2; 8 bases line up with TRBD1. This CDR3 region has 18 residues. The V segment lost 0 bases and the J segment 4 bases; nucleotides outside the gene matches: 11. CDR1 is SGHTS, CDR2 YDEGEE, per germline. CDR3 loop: CASSLVRTGIGGTGELFF. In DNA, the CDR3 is TGTGCCAGCAGCTTGGTAAGGACAGGGATTGGAGGCACCGGGGAGCTGTTTTTT.

The CDR3 DNA is TGTGCCAGCAGCCCCCGGGCCGCTTACTCCTATAATTCACCCCTCCACTTT. Its translation: CASSPRAAYSYNSPLHF. The chain couples TRBV4-2 to TRBJ1-6, with D uncertain. The V end was cut by 4 bases, the J end by 0 bases, with 13 bases between. CDR3 length: 17 residues. Germline V gene data show CDR1 as LGHNA and CDR2 as YNFKEQ.

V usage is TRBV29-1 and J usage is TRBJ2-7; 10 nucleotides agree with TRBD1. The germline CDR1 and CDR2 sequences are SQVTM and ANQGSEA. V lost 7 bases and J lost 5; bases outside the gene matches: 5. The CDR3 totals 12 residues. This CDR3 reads CSAGQGGDEQYF. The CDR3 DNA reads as TGCAGCGCTGGACAGGGGGGGGACGAGCAGTACTTC.

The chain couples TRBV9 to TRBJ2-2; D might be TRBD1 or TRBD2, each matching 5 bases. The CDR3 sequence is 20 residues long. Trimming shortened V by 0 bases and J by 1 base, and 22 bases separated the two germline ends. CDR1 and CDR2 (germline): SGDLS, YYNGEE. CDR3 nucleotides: TGTGCCAGCAGCGTAGAGGGGTCGGGGCAGCGGAAAGGGAACACCGGGGAGCTGTTTTTT. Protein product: CASSVEGSGQRKGNTGELFF.